This T cell receptor (beta chain) is from a study of blood T cells in healthy people across ages. In the study overall: Template switching recovered approximately one barcoded beta molecule for every two T cells.

The authors ran a second PCR of about 6 to 11 cycles using a sample-barcoded 5' primer and a J-beta primer mix. A single record per CDR3 protein comes from TCRdb applying MiXCR to the 5' RACE reads. In the table there are 1.5 million to 2 million distinct CDR3 sequences, roughly 30% of which are singletons. Study observations and caveats: Naive and antigen-experienced cells could not be conclusively compared, given unsorted PBMCs.

The V gene lost 4 bases and the J gene lost 9 bases, with 12 bases spanning the gap. CDR3 length: 12 amino acids. Germline V gene data show CDR1 as WNHNN and CDR2 as SYGVQD (reference sequence). This clonotype turned up a few times. The target antigen is unknown. Caucasian individuals from Russia who were healthy and aged roughly 6 to 95 acted as donors. The receptor was derived from a woman aged 30 to 39 in good health. This chain connects TRBV10-1 to TRBJ1-1, with D uncertain. The sequenced sample consisted of blood. CDR3 nucleotides: TGCGCCAGCAGTGTAAGGCACAACCAAGCTTTCTTT. This encodes CASSVRHNQAFF.